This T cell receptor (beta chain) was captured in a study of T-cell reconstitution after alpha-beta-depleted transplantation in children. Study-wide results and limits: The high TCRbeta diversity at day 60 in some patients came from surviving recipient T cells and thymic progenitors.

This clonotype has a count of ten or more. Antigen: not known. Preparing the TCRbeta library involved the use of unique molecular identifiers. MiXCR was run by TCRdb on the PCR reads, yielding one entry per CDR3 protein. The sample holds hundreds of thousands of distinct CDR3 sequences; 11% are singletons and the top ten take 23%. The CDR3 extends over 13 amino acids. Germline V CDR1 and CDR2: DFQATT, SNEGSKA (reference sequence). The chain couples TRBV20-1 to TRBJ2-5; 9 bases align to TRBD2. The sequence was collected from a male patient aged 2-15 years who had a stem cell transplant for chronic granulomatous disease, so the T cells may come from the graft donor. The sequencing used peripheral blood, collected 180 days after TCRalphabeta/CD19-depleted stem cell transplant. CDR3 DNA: TGCACAGTAGCGGGAGTAAGGCAAGAGACCCAGTACTTC. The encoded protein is CTVAGVRQETQYF.